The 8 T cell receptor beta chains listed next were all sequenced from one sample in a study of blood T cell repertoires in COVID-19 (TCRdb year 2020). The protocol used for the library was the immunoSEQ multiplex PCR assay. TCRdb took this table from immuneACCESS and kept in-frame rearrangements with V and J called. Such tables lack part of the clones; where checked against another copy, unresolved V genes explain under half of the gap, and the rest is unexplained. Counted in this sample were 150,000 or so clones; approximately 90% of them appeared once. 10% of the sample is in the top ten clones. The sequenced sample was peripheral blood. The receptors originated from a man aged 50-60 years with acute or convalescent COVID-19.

The CDR3 nucleotides are TGTGCCAGCAGGAAGCATGGACAGTTCACTGAAGCTTTCTTT. Translation gives CASRKHGQFTEAFF. This chain links TRBV2 with TRBJ1-1; weak D call: TRBD1 (6 bases). Trimming removed 6 bases at V and 4 bases at J, with 15 bases between. The CDR3 has 14 residues. Germline CDR1 is SNHLY and CDR2 is FYNNEI.

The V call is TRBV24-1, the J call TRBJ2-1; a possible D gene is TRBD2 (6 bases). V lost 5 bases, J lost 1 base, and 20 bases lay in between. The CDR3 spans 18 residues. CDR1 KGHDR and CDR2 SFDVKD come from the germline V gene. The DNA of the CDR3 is TGTGCCACCAGTGTCGGCACTTCATTGGGGGGATCCTACAATGAGCAGTTCTTC. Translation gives CATSVGTSLGGSYNEQFF.

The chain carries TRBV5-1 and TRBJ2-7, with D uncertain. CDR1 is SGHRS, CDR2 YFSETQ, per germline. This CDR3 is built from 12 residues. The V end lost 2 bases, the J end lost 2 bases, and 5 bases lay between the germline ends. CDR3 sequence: CASSLFTYEQYF. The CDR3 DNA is TGCGCCAGCAGCTTATTTACCTACGAGCAGTACTTC.

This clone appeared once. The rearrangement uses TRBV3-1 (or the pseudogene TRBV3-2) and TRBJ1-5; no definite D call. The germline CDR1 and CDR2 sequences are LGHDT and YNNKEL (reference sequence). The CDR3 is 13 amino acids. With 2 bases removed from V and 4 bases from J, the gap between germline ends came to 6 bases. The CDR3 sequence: CASSQHGNQPQHF. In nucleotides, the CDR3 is TGTGCCAGCAGCCAACACGGGAATCAGCCCCAGCATTTT.

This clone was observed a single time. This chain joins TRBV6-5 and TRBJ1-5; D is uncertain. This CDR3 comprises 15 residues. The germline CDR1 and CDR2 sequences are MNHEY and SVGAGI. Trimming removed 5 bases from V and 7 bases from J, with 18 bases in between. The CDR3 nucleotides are TGTGCCAGCAGTCCCCATGGCGGGAGTCCCCAGCCCCAGCATTTT. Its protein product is CASSPHGGSPQPQHF.

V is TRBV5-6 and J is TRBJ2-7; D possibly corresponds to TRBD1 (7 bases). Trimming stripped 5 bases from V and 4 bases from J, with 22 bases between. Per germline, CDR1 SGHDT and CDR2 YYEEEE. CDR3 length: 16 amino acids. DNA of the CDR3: TGTGCCAGCAGTTCTAATCAGGGGGAACGGGAGTACGAGCAGTACTTC. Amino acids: CASSSNQGEREYEQYF.

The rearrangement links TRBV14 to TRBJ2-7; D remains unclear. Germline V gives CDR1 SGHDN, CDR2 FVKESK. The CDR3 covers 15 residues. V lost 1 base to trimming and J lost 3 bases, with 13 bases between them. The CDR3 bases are TGTGCCAGCAGCCAAGGTTGGCCAGAGCGCTACGAGCAGTACTTC. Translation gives CASSQGWPERYEQYF.

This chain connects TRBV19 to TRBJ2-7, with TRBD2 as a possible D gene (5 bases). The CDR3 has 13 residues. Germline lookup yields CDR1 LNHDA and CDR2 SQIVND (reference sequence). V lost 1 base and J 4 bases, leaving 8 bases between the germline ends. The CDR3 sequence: CASSIARGYEQYF. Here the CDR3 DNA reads TGTGCCAGTAGTATAGCCCGCGGGTACGAGCAGTACTTC.